This TCR beta chain was profiled in a study of shared clonotypes between healthy human individuals. This clone appeared a few times. Generated by immunoSEQ multiplex PCR, the TCRdb table keeps only in-frame clones and is missing some. The data contain 640,000 or so clones, 55% to 75% of them seen just once; the ten biggest clones take up less than 2%. The CDR3 is 13 amino acids. Germline CDR1 and CDR2: SGHNT and YYREEE (reference sequence). With 4 bases removed from V and 4 bases from J, the gap between germline ends came to 12 bases. Input material: memory CD4+ T cells sorted from blood. The sample's subset: CD45RA-negative fraction. This sequence originates from a woman aged 30 to 39 in good health. This rearrangement joins TRBV5-4 to TRBJ2-7, with D unclear. The CDR3 region has the DNA TGTGCCAGCAGCCCTAACTGGGGTTACGAGCAGTACTTC. It codes for CASSPNWGYEQYF.